This T cell receptor beta chain stems from a study of breast tumors, draining lymph nodes, adjacent tissues. The germline gives CDR1 MGHRA, CDR2 YSYEKL. V was shortened by 1 base and J by 7 bases, with 8 bases between the two germline ends. There are 13 residues in the CDR3. Study results and caveats: Tumors had less TCR diversity than lymph nodes, more than nontumor tissue.

Ten or more counts support this clonotype. Its specificity is not known. TCRdb re-derived calls from the multiplex PCR reads in MiXCR, one entry per CDR3 protein. The repertoire holds approximately 60,000 distinct CDR3 sequences, less than 75% seen once, with roughly 20% in the top ten. The chain employs TRBV4-1 and TRBJ2-1, with D uncertain. This clonotype originated in a female donor with breast cancer. Some clones in this sample may be carry-over from other donors' samples. Material for sequencing was breast tumor tissue. Written as DNA, the CDR3 is TGCGCCAGCAGCCAAGGGATCAGGAATGAGCAGTTCTTC. Its translation is CASSQGIRNEQFF.